A selection of T cell receptor beta chains follows, all from one sample in a study of blood T cell repertoires in COVID-19. Sequencing was performed with immunoSEQ multiplex PCR; in TCRdb, only in-frame clones are kept and a portion is missing. The table lists 150,000 to 200,000 clones, 80% to 95% of them singletons. Specimen: peripheral blood. All receptors derive from a man aged 45 to 65 with acute or convalescent COVID-19. Each CDR3 is given with its conserved first and last residue. A D gene is named only where the DNA matches it firmly. Not all rows give a size; the values are once, few, many and, for expanded clones, a class.

D gene,J gene,V gene,clone size,CDR3 protein,CDR3 DNA
NA,TRBJ2-5,TRBV7-2,NA,CASSLRGWNKPQETQYF,TGTGCCAGCAGCCTCCGGGGGTGGAATAAACCCCAAGAGACCCAGTACTTC
TRBD1,TRBJ1-5,TRBV4-2,NA,CASSQDTGGYQPQHF,TGTGCCAGCAGCCAAGATACAGGGGGTTATCAGCCCCAGCATTTT
TRBD2,TRBJ2-5,TRBV6-5,NA,CASSWRAGGFQETQYF,TGTGCCAGCAGTTGGAGGGCGGGGGGTTTCCAAGAGACCCAGTACTTC
TRBD1,TRBJ1-2,TRBV12-3/TRBV12-4,once,CASSPGQGYGYTF,TGTGCCAGCAGTCCCGGACAGGGCTATGGCTACACCTTC
NA,TRBJ2-1,TRBV6-9,few,CASSPRIGDEQFF,TGTGCCAGCAGTCCTAGAATAGGAGATGAGCAGTTCTTC
NA,TRBJ2-2,TRBV27,NA,CASRTVTGELFF,TGTGCCAGCCGGACAGTAACCGGGGAGCTGTTTTTT
NA,TRBJ1-3,TRBV7-8,NA,CASSLLGGVVTGNTIYF,TGTGCCAGCAGCTTATTGGGCGGGGTGGTGACTGGAAACACCATATATTTT
TRBD1,TRBJ2-7,TRBV19,NA,CASSSLTGGVGEQYF,TGTGCCAGTAGTAGCTTGACAGGGGGCGTGGGGGAGCAGTACTTC
NA,TRBJ2-5,TRBV12-3/TRBV12-4,NA,CASSFTVQETQYF,TGTGCCAGCAGTTTCACGGTACAAGAGACCCAGTACTTC
TRBD2,TRBJ2-2,TRBV2,NA,CASRLAGAGELFF,TGTGCCAGCAGACTAGCGGGAGCCGGGGAGCTGTTTTTT
TRBD1,TRBJ1-1,TRBV18,NA,CASSHGTGGAKTEAFF,TGTGCCAGCTCACACGGGACAGGGGGCGCAAAAACTGAAGCTTTCTTT
TRBD1,TRBJ1-5,TRBV28,NA,CASSLPQGAYQPQHF,TGTGCCAGCAGTTTGCCACAGGGGGCTTATCAGCCCCAGCATTTT
NA,TRBJ1-3,TRBV27,NA,CASSTVSSGNTIYF,TGTGCCAGCAGTACAGTTAGCTCTGGAAACACCATATATTTT
NA,TRBJ1-2,TRBV7-2,NA,CASSRVRGAGGYTF,TGTGCCAGCAGCCGCGTCCGGGGCGCGGGGGGCTACACCTTC
TRBD1,TRBJ1-2,TRBV18,NA,CASSPPDRGGSGTF,TGTGCCAGCTCACCACCGGACAGGGGAGGGTCCGGCACCTTC
NA,TRBJ1-1,TRBV27,NA,CASQGATEAFF,TGTGCCAGCCAAGGGGCCACTGAAGCTTTCTTT
NA,TRBJ2-3,TRBV5-4,NA,CASSLGGRRPSTDTQYF,TGTGCCAGCAGCTTGGGGGGGCGGCGGCCCAGCACAGATACGCAGTATTTT
TRBD2,TRBJ2-3,TRBV6-1,NA,CASSEVLAGGPTDTQYF,TGTGCCAGCAGTGAGGTGCTAGCGGGAGGGCCTACAGATACGCAGTATTTT
NA,TRBJ2-1,TRBV28,NA,CASSPPGVRGLNEQFF,TGTGCCAGCAGTCCCCCGGGGGTGCGGGGCCTCAATGAGCAGTTCTTC
TRBD1,TRBJ1-1,TRBV27,NA,CASSLWQGGDAFF,TGTGCCAGCAGTTTATGGCAGGGGGGTGATGCTTTCTTT
TRBD1,TRBJ1-3,TRBV11-2,NA,CASSHNWDRDGNTIYF,TGTGCCAGCAGCCACAACTGGGACAGGGATGGAAACACCATATATTTT
NA,TRBJ2-2,TRBV30,NA,CAWSPAGELFF,TGTGCCTGGAGTCCAGCCGGGGAGCTGTTTTTT
NA,TRBJ1-1,TRBV27,NA,CASSHRGSNTEAFF,TGTGCCAGCAGTCATCGGGGGTCGAACACTGAAGCTTTCTTT
NA,TRBJ2-2,TRBV7-3,NA,CASGVGSTGELFF,TGTGCCAGCGGAGTAGGAAGCACCGGGGAGCTGTTTTTT
NA,TRBJ1-5,TRBV28,NA,CASSLYHRIGRVIANQPQHF,TGTGCCAGCAGTTTATACCATCGGATCGGCAGGGTGATAGCAAATCAGCCCCAGCATTTT
TRBD2,TRBJ2-2,TRBV7-3,NA,CASSLTFRRGVAGELFF,TGTGCCAGCAGCTTAACGTTCCGGCGGGGGGTAGCCGGGGAGCTGTTTTTT
TRBD1,TRBJ1-2,TRBV6-5,NA,CASKGDRGLKGYTF,TGTGCCAGCAAAGGAGACAGGGGGCTTAAAGGCTACACCTTC